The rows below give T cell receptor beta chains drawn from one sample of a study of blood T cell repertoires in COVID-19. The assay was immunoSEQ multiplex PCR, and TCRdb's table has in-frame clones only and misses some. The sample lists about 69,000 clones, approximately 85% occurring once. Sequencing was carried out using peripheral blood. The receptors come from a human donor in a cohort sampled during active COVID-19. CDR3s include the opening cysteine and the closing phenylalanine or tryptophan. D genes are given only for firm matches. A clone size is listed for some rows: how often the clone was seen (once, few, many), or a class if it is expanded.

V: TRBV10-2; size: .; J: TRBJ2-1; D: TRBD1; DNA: TGCGCCAGCAGTGACCCTGACAGGGGGCCCTACAATGAGCAGTTCTTC; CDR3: CASSDPDRGPYNEQFF
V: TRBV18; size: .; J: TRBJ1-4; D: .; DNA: TGTGCCAGCTCACCAAACGGACAGGAAAAACTGTTTTTT; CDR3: CASSPNGQEKLFF
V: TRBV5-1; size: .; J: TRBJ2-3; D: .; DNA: TGCGCCACCCGATGGGGCCCGAGCACAGATACGCAGTATTTT; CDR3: CATRWGPSTDTQYF
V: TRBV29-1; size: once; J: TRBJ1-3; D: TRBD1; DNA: TGCAGCGTTGAGGGACAGCCTACGGATTTCTCTGGAAACACCATATATTTT; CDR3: CSVEGQPTDFSGNTIYF
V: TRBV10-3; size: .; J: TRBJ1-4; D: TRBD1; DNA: TGTGCCATCGGAACAGGGGAGAATGAAAAACTGTTTTTT; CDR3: CAIGTGENEKLFF
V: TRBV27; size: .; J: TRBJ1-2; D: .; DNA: TGTGCCAGCAGTTTATATCAAGGCTACACCTTC; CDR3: CASSLYQGYTF
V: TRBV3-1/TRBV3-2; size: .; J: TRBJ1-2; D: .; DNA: TGTGCCAGCAGCCACCAGGGTTGGGCTAACTATGGCTACACCTTC; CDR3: CASSHQGWANYGYTF
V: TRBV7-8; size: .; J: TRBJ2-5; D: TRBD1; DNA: TGTGCCAGCAGCCCCCGAGGGGGCACCAGGGGTCGGAAACAAGAGACCCAGTACTTC; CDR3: CASSPRGGTRGRKQETQYF
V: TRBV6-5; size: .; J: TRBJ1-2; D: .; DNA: TGTGCCAGCAGTCACGGAGGCGACTATGGCTACACCTTC; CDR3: CASSHGGDYGYTF
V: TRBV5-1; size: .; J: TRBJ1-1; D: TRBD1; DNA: TGCGCCAGCAGTCCGGGGCCACAGGGGGCGGACACTGAAGCTTTCTTT; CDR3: CASSPGPQGADTEAFF
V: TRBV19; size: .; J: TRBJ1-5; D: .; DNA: TGTGCCAGTAGCGCGGGATTACAGCCCCAGCATTTT; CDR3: CASSAGLQPQHF
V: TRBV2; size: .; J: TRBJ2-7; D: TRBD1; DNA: TGTGCCAGCATAGGGGGACAGGGTGCGTACGAGCAGTACTTC; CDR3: CASIGGQGAYEQYF
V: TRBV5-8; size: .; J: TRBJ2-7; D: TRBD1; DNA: TGTGCCAGCAGCTTTACAGGGGGCGCCTTCGCTAGGTACGAGCAGTACTTC; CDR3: CASSFTGGAFARYEQYF
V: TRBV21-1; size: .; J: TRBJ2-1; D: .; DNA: TGTGCCAGCAGCAAAGGGGGGGGGACTAGCCCGTACAATGAGCAGTTCTTC; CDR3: CASSKGGGTSPYNEQFF
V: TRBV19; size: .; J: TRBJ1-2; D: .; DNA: TGTGCCAGTTCTCGACTCGAGGGCTACACCTTC; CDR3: CASSRLEGYTF
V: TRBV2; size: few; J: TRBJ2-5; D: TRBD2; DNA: TGTGCCAGCAGTCCCTTGGGAGGGGAAGAGACCCAGTACTTC; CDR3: CASSPLGGEETQYF
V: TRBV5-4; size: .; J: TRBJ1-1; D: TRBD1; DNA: TGTGCCAGCAGCAACGGGGGTGGGGGACAGGGGAGGCTCTTT; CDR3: CASSNGGGGQGRLF
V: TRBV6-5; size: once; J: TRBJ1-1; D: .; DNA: TGTGCCAGCAGCTGGGCGGAAGCTTTCTTT; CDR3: CASSWAEAFF
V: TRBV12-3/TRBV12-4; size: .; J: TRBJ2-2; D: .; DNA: TGTGCCAGCAGCATAGAGGCCGGGGAGCTGTTTTTT; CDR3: CASSIEAGELFF
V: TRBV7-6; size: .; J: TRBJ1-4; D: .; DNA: TGTGCCAGCAGCTTAGAGCAGGGGTTAAGTGAAAAACTGTTTTTT; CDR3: CASSLEQGLSEKLFF
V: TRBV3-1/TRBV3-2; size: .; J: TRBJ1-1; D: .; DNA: TGTGCCAGCAGCCAAGAAGACCAGGGGACTGAAGCTTTCTTT; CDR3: CASSQEDQGTEAFF
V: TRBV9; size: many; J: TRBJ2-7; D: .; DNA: TGTGCCAGCAGCCCTAGACTAACCACCTACGAGCAGTACTTC; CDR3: CASSPRLTTYEQYF
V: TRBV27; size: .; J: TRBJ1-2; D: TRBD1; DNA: TGTGCCAGCAGTTTATTGGCCGGGACAGGACCCAACCACGTCTATGGCTACACCTTC; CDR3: CASSLLAGTGPNHVYGYTF
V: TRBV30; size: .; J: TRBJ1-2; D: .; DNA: TGTGCCTGGAGGGAGCTCTCTAACTATGGCTACACCTTC; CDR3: CAWRELSNYGYTF
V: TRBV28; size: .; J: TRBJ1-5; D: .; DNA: TGTGCCAGCAGCGAGGGAGGGCGGCCCCAGCATTTT; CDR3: CASSEGGRPQHF
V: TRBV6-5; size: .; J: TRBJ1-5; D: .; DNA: TGTGCCAGCAGCCAACAGGGCCATCAGCCCCAGCATTTT; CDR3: CASSQQGHQPQHF
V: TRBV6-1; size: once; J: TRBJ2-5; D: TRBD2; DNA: TGTGCCAGCAGTGAAGTCCTAGCGGGGGGAAGGGAGACCCAGTACTTC; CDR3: CASSEVLAGGRETQYF
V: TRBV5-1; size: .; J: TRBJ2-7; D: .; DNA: TGCGCCAGCAGCTTACAGAACGAGCAGTACTTC; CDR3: CASSLQNEQYF
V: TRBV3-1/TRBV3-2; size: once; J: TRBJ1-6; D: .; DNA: TGTGCCAGCAGCCAAGATCGGCGGACACCCCTCCACTTT; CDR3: CASSQDRRTPLHF
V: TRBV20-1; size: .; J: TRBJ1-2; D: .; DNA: TGCAGTGTACGGGGTGCCTATGGCTACACCTTC; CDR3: CSVRGAYGYTF
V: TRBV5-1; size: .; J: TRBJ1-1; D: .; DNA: TGCGCCAGCAGCTTGGTCAGGGGAAGCACTGAAGCTTTCTTT; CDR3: CASSLVRGSTEAFF
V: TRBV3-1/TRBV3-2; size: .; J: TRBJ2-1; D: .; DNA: TGTGCCAGCAGCCAGTATTACTCGGGGGGCCTCGATGAGCAGTTCTTC; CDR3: CASSQYYSGGLDEQFF
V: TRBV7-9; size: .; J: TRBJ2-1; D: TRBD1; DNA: TGTGCCAGCAGCCCCTTGGGACAGGGGGCGGCCAATGAGCAGTTCTTC; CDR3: CASSPLGQGAANEQFF
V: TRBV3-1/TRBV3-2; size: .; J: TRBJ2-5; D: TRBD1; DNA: TGTGCCAGCAGCCGATCCGGGACAGGGAAAGGAGAGACCCAGTACTTC; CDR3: CASSRSGTGKGETQYF
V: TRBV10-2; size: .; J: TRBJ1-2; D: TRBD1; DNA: TGCGCCAGCCGAACCGGACAGGGTTTTTACTATGGCTACACCTTC; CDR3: CASRTGQGFYYGYTF
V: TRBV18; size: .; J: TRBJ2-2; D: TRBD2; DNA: TGTGCCAGCTCACCACCTAGCGGGGAGAACACCGGGGAGCTGTTTTTT; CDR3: CASSPPSGENTGELFF
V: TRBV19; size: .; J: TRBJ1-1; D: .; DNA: TGTGCCACCTTGGACTGGAACACTGAAGCTTTCTTT; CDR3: CATLDWNTEAFF
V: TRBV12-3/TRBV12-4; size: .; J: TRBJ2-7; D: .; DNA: TGTGCCAGCAGTTCCAGGGGATGGAACGAGCAGTACTTC; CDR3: CASSSRGWNEQYF
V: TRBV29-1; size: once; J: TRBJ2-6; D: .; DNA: TGCAGCGTTCGCGCCTCTGGGGCCAACGTCCTGACTTTC; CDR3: CSVRASGANVLTF
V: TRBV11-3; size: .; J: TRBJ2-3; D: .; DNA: TGTGCCAGCAGCACATTCACAGATACGCAGTATTTT; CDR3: CASSTFTDTQYF
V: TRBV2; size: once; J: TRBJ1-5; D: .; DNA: TGTGCCAGCAGCCGCGGCAGGGGAGGCAATCAGCCCCAGCATTTT; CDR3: CASSRGRGGNQPQHF
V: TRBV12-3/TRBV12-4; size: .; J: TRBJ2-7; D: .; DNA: TGTGCCAGCAGCCTTCGGTCCTCCTACGAGCAGTACTTC; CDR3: CASSLRSSYEQYF
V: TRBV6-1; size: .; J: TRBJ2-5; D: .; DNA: TGTGCCAGCAGTGAAGAGCCTACCGGGGGCCAGTACTTC; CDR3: CASSEEPTGGQYF
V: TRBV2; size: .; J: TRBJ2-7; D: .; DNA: TGTGCCAGCAGAGCAGGGGCCATCTACGAGCAGTACTTC; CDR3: CASRAGAIYEQYF
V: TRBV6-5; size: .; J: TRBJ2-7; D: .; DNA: TGTGCCAGCAGGCGGGGTCAAACCTCCTACGAGCAGTACTTC; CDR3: CASRRGQTSYEQYF
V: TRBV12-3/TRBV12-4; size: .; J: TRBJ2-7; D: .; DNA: TGTGCCAGCAGCCAATCGAGGGCAGGCGAGCAGTACTTC; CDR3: CASSQSRAGEQYF
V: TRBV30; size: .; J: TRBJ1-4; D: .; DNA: TGTGCCTGGAGTGTAGTTAGTCAGGGGAAACTGTTTTTT; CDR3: CAWSVVSQGKLFF
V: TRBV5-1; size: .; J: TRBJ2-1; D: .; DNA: TGCGCCAGCAGCTTGAAGGGGTACAATGAGCAGTTCTTC; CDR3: CASSLKGYNEQFF
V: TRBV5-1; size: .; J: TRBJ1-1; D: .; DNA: TGCGCCAGCAGCTTGGCAAAAACAGGGACCACTGAAGCTTTCTTT; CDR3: CASSLAKTGTTEAFF
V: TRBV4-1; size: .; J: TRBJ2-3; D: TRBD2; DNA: TGCGCCAGCAGCCCCCGGTGGACTAGCAGTACAGATACGCAGTATTTT; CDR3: CASSPRWTSSTDTQYF
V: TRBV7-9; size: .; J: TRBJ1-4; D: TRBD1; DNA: TGTGCCAGCAGACCAATCCCGGGACAGGGATATGAAAAACTGTTTTTT; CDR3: CASRPIPGQGYEKLFF
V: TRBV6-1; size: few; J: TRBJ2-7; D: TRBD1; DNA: TGTGCCAGCAGTGAAACGGACAGGGGGCTTACTAGTACGCACTTC; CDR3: CASSETDRGLTSTHF